This entry is about one T cell receptor beta chain. Germline lookup yields CDR1 LNHDA and CDR2 SQIVND (reference sequence). The CDR3 covers 13 residues. The V end was cut by 4 bases, the J end by 3 bases, with 10 bases between. This sample was included in a study of control samples from healthy donors and cancer patients. Profiling relied on immunoSEQ multiplex PCR, and the TCRdb table lists in-frame clones only, not all of them. The repertoire consists of 150,000 to 170,000 clones, with around 96% occurring once and the leading ten covering approximately 6%. Specimen: blood. The rearrangement uses TRBV19 and TRBJ2-7; D is unclear. This receptor was obtained from a man aged 40-50 years in good health. CDR3 residues: CASSNGPGYEQYF. In DNA form, the CDR3 reads TGTGCCAGTAGTAACGGGCCCGGCTACGAGCAGTACTTC.